The entry below describes one T cell receptor (beta chain). The repertoire was sequenced with immunoSEQ multiplex PCR; TCRdb's copy has only in-frame clones and lacks some. Of nearly 250,000 clones in the sample, almost 85% were seen once. The data derive from a study of blood T cell repertoires in COVID-19. This receptor was taken from an elderly woman with acute or convalescent COVID-19. Specimen: peripheral blood.

The CDR3 loop reads CASSLQAPTEAFF. The CDR3 DNA reads TGTGCCAGCAGCTTACAGGCCCCCACTGAAGCTTTCTTT. V is TRBV7-2 and J is TRBJ1-1; D is unresolved. V dropped 2 bases and J dropped 4 bases, with 8 bases sitting between them. The CDR3 covers 13 residues. The germline V gene has CDR1 SGHTA and CDR2 FQGNSA.